This T cell receptor beta chain was sequenced in a study of Ad26.COV2.S vaccination and SARS-CoV-2 variants. The wider study: Ad26.COV2.S arm of COV1001 included the donor.

The study's findings and limits: Vaccinated and placebo-treated recipients had similar non-spike TCR breadth.

Treatment given: 15 to 20 received Ad26.COV2.S at low or high dose, single or two shots; a few received placebo; per-sample allocation not given. Collection of the samples took place on day 63 after the first injection of vaccine or placebo. On this clone: The target antigen is unknown.

With 6 bases removed from V and 3 bases from J, the gap between germline ends came to 15 bases. The CDR3 is 15 residues long. Looked up from germline, CDR1 is SNHLY and CDR2 is FYNNEI. Using immunoSEQ multiplex PCR, the repertoire was profiled, and TCRdb retains in-frame clones only, with some absent. The sample yields about 680,000 clones, about 89% seen once. The chain links TRBV2 to TRBJ1-3, with D tentatively TRBD1 (6 bases). The receptor was derived from a person between 18 and 65 years old who received the Ad26.COV2.S COVID-19 vaccine or a placebo. This material consisted of peripheral blood, taken in a trial of Ad26.COV2.S vaccine versus placebo. CDR3 protein: CASSQQGLGGNTIYF. As DNA, the CDR3 is TGTGCCAGCAGCCAACAGGGTTTAGGTGGAAACACCATATATTTT.